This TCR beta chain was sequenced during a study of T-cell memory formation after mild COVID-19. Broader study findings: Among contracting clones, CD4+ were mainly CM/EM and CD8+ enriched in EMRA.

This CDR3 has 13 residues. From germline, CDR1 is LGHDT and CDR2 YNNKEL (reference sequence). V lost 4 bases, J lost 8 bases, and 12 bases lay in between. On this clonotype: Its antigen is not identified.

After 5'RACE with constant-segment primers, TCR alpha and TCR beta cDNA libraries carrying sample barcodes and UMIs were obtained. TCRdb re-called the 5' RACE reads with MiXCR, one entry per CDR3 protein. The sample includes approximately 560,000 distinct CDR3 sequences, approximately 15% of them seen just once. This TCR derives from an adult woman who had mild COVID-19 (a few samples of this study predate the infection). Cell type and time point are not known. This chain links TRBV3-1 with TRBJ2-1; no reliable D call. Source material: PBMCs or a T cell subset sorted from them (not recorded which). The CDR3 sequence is CASSLSGVYEQFF. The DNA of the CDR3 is TGTGCCAGCAGCCTTTCAGGAGTTTATGAGCAGTTCTTC.